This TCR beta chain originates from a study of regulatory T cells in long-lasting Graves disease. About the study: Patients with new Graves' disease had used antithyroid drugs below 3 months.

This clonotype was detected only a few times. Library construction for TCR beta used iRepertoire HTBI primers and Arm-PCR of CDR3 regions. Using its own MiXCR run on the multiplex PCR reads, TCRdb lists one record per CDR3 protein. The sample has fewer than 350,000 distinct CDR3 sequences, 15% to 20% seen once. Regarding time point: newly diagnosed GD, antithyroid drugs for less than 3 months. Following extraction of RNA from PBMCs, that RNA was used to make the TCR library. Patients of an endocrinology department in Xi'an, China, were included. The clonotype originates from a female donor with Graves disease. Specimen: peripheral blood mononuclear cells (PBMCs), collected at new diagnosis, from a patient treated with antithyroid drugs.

This CDR3 reads CASKTASDGNQPQHF. CDR3 DNA: TGTGCCAGTAAAACAGCTTCTGACGGCAATCAGCCCCAGCATTTT. V usage is TRBV19 and J usage is TRBJ1-5; D is unresolved. Germline CDR1 is LNHDA and CDR2 is SQIVND (reference sequence). The CDR3 is 15 amino acids. Trimming removed 7 bases at V and 2 bases at J, with 15 bases between.